This T cell receptor beta chain was recovered during a study of shared clonotypes between healthy human individuals. Turning to the study itself: For every donor, three CD4 naive, three CD4 memory, two CD8 naive and one CD8 memory plates were used.

Some clones are missing from TCRdb's copy, which holds only in-frame ones; the method was immunoSEQ multiplex PCR. This sample carries about 2,200,000 clones, roughly 91% of them seen once, and the ten largest clones take roughly 1.7%. To note about this clone: Its antigen is unknown.

General observations from the study: Richness estimates generally favored naive over memory subsets.

CD8 cells classed as naive were CD45RO-negative and positively selected for CCR7, excluding terminally differentiated effector memory CD45RA+ cells. CDR1 and CDR2 (germline): SGHNT, YYREEE (reference sequence). V was pared by 4 bases and J by 5 bases, with 10 bases between. This CDR3 is 13 amino acids long. This receptor was identified in a man younger than 35 in good health. Some clones in this sample may be carry-over from other donors' samples. The rearrangement links TRBV5-4 to TRBJ2-1, with D uncertain. Sequenced material: naive CD8+ T cells from PBMCs. DNA for the CDR3: TGTGCCAGCAGCCATGGAGAGGACAATGAGCAGTTCTTC. This gives the protein CASSHGEDNEQFF.